This T cell receptor (beta chain) was profiled in a study of control samples from healthy donors and cancer patients. The junction had 4 bases not matched to a gene; V was cut back by 0 bases and J by 8 bases. The length of the CDR3 is 15 residues. CDR1 is LGHNA and CDR2 is YNFKEQ in the germline V gene. Profiled with immunoSEQ multiplex PCR; TCRdb holds only in-frame clones, not every one. The sample contains more than 85,000 clones, more than 85% of which appear only once. The TCR was taken from a woman between 50 and 59 years old in good health. This chain connects TRBV4-2 to TRBJ1-4; 9 positions agree with TRBD1. The sample taken for sequencing was blood. The CDR3 coding sequence is TGTGCCAGCAGCCAAGAAGGGACAGGGAGAGAAAAACTGTTTTTT. Translating gives CASSQEGTGREKLFF.